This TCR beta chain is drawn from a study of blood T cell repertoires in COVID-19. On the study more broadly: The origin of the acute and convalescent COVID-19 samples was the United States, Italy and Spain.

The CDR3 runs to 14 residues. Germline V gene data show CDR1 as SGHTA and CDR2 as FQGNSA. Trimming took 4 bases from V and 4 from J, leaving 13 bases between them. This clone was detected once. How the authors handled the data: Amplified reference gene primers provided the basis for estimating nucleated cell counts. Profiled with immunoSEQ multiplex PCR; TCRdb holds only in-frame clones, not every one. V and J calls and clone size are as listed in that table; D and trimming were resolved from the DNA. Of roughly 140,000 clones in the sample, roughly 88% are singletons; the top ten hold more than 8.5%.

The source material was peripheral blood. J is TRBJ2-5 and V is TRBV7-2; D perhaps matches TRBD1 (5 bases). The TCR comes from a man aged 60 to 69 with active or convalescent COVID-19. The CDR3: CASSSRTSRETQYF. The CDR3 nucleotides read TGTGCCAGCAGCTCGAGGACATCGAGAGAGACCCAGTACTTC. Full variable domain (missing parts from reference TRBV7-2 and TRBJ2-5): GAGVSQSPSNKVTEKGKDVELRCDPISGHTALYWYRQSLGQGLEFLIYFQGNSAPDKSGLPSDRFSAERTGGSVSTLTIQRTQQEDSAVYLCASSSRTSRETQYFGPGTRLLVL.